This T cell receptor (beta chain) was captured in a study of cytomegalovirus exposure and HLA in healthy donors. After removal of 6 bases from V and 6 bases from J, the junction contained 6 bases not matched to a gene. The CDR3 is 12 residues long. The V gene's germline CDR1 is SQVTM and CDR2 ANQGSEA. Whole-study findings and limits: For presence/absence analyses, sequencing depth was assumed to be roughly uniform across donors. Most TCR sequences showed up rarely, but some public TCRs showed up in many donors. In a later analysis, HLA-associated beta chains showed higher expansion and lower generation probabilities than comparable chains.

Vbeta (60) and Jbeta (13) primers were used in the PCR. This table comes from immunoSEQ multiplex PCR, and its TCRdb copy is limited to in-frame clones, with some not included. The sample carries approximately 150,000 clones, roughly 84% recorded once. Regarding this clone: Its antigen is currently unknown.

This receptor was obtained from a boy under 10 years old in good health and CMV-seronegative. The chain employs TRBV29-1 and TRBJ2-7, with 9 bases identical to TRBD1. Sequencing input: PBMCs. CDR3 amino acids: CSVDRGDAEQYF. CDR3 bases: TGCAGCGTGGACAGGGGAGATGCCGAGCAGTACTTC.